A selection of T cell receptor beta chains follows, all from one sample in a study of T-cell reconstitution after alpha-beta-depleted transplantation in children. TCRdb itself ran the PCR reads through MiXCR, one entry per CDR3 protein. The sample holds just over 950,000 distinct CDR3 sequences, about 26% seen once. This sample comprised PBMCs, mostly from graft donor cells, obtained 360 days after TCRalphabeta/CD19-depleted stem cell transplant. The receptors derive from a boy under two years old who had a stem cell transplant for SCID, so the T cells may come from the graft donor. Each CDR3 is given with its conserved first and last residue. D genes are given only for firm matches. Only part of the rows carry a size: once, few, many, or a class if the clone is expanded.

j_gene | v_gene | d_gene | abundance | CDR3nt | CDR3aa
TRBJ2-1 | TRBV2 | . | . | TGTGCCAGCAGTGAACGGAGACGCTCCTACAATGAGCAGTTCTTC | CASSERRRSYNEQFF
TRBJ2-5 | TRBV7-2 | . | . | TGTGCCAGCAGCTTACTGCGTTTTGTAAGAGAAGAGACCCAGTACTTC | CASSLLRFVREETQYF
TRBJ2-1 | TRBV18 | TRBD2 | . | TGTGCCAGCTCACCCCTGACTAGCGGCAACAATGAGCAGTTCTTC | CASSPLTSGNNEQFF
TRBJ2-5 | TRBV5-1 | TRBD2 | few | TGCGCCAGCAGCTTTCAGCGGGGGACACAAGAGACCCAGTACTTC | CASSFQRGTQETQYF
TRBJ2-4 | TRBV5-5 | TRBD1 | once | TGTGCCAGCAGCCAGTACAGGGGTAACATTCAGTACTTC | CASSQYRGNIQYF
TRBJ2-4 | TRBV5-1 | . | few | TGCGCCAGCAGTGTGACCTCGCCTGTTACGACTCAGTACTTC | CASSVTSPVTTQYF
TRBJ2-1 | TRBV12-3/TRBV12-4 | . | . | TGTGCCAGCAGTTTTGGGAGGGGGCCCTACAATGAGCAGTTCTTC | CASSFGRGPYNEQFF
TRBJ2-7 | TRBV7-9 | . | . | TGTGCCAGCAGCTTACCCCCTGGGGTTGAGCAGTACTTC | CASSLPPGVEQYF
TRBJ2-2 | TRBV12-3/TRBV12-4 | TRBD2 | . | TGTGCCAGCAGCCTCGGGGTAGCGGGGAACACCGGGGAGCTGTTTTTT | CASSLGVAGNTGELFF
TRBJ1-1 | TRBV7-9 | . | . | TGTGCCAGCAGCTTAACGACCCATGGGAAGGCTTTCTTT | CASSLTTHGKAFF
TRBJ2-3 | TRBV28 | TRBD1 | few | TGTGCCAGCAGGGGACAGGGTTGGGATACGCAGTATTTT | CASRGQGWDTQYF
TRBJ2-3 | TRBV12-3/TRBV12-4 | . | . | TGTGCCAGCGGTGGGGGGGCCTTGGTGATGAGCACAGATACGCAGTATTTT | CASGGGALVMSTDTQYF
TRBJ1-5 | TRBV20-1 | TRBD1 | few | TGCAGTGCTAGACTCCCGCTCCGACAGGGACAGAATCAGCCCCAGCATTTT | CSARLPLRQGQNQPQHF
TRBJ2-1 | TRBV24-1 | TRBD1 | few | TGTGCCACCAGTGATTGGCCGGGACAGGGCGTCTACAATGAGCAGTTCTTC | CATSDWPGQGVYNEQFF
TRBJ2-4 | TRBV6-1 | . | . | TGTGCCAGCAGACCGGGACTAGCCAAAAACATTCAGTACTTC | CASRPGLAKNIQYF
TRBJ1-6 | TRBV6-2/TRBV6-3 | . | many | TGTGCCAGCAGCCGTAATTCACCCCTCCACTTT | CASSRNSPLHF
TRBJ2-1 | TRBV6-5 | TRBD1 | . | TGTGCCAGCAGTCGGGACAGAGGCTTGAGTGAGCAGTTCTTC | CASSRDRGLSEQFF
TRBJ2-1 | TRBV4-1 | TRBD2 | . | TGCGCCAGCAGCCAACCGAATTGGGGGGGGGACGCCAATGAGCAGTTCTTC | CASSQPNWGGDANEQFF
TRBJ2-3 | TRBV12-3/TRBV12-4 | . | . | TGTGCCAGCAGTTTCCCCCCCCCCACAGATACGCAGTATTTT | CASSFPPPTDTQYF
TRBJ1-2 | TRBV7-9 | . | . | TGTGCCAGCAGCCCCCCCGGGCCCTATGGCTACACCTTC | CASSPPGPYGYTF
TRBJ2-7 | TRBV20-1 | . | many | TGCAGCGCCGGACGCTCCTACGAGCAGTACTTC | CSAGRSYEQYF
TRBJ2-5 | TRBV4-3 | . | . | TGCGCCAGCAGCCAAGATCGAGGGGGTATCGAGACCCAGTACTTC | CASSQDRGGIETQYF
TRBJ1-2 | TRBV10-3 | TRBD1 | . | TGTGCCATCAGTGAGCCGCCCGGGACAGGGGGCCACAACTATGGCTACACCTTC | CAISEPPGTGGHNYGYTF
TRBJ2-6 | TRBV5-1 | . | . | TGCGCCAGCAGCTTCGACGGTACCTCTGGGGCCAACGTCCTGACTTTC | CASSFDGTSGANVLTF
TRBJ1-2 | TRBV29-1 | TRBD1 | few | TGCAGCGTTGAAGATCTGCTGGGACAGGGAGGATATGGCTACACCTTC | CSVEDLLGQGGYGYTF
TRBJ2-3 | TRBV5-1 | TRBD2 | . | TGCGCCAGCAGCACGACTAGCGACCCAGATACGCAGTATTTT | CASSTTSDPDTQYF
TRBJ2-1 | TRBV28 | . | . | TGTGCCAGCAACCAGGGAAACTACAATGAGCAGTTCTTC | CASNQGNYNEQFF
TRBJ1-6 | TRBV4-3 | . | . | TGCGCCAGCAGCCAAGAACGCGTCGGTTCACCCCTCCACTTT | CASSQERVGSPLHF
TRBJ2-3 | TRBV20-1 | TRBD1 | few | TGCAGTGCTAACGGGCAGGGGGCCGGCACAGATACGCAGTATTTT | CSANGQGAGTDTQYF
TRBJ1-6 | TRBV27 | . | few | TGTGCCAGCAGTTTGATTGGGTACGGCAATTCACCCCTCCACTTT | CASSLIGYGNSPLHF
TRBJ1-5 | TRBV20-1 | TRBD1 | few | TGCAGTGCCAAAGACAGGGCTCTCGTTCAGCCCCAGCATTTT | CSAKDRALVQPQHF
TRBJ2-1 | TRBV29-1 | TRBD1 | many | TGCAGTGCCGGACAGGGGGGGAATGAGCAGTTCTTC | CSAGQGGNEQFF
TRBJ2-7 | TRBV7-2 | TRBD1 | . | TGTGCCATCGGACCGGGACAGGGCTACGAGCAGTACTTC | CAIGPGQGYEQYF
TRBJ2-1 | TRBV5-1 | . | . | TGCGCCAGCAGGTACGGGGGCGGTAGCGATGAGCAGTTCTTC | CASRYGGGSDEQFF
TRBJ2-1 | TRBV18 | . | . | TGTGCCAGCTCACCTCTACTAGCCGTAAGGAATGAGCAGTTCTTC | CASSPLLAVRNEQFF
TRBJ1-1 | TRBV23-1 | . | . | TGCGCCGGAAATCCGGGGTGTAAAGCTTTCTTT | CAGNPGCKAFF
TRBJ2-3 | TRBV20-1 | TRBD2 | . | TGCAGTGCGCTGAGCGGGGGGGCGGCAGATACGCAGTATTTT | CSALSGGAADTQYF
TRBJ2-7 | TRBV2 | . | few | TGTGCCAGCAGACAGGGTCTCGTAGTGGTTCGATACGAGCAGTACTTC | CASRQGLVVVRYEQYF
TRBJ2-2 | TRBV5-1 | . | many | TGCGCCAGCAGCTCCAGGGGTTCCGGGGAGCTGTTTTTT | CASSSRGSGELFF
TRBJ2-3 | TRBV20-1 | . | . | TGCAGTGCTAGAGTGCGGGCTGGGGGTACGCAGTATTTT | CSARVRAGGTQYF
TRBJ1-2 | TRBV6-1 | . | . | TGTGCCAGCAGCAGCCTTTACACCGACCGTAGCGGCTACACCTTC | CASSSLYTDRSGYTF
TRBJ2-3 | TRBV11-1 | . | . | TGTGCCAGCAGCTTAGGCATACCCCCTGGGGCGGGGCTCCCGGATACGCAGTATTTT | CASSLGIPPGAGLPDTQYF
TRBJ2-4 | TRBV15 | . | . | TGTGCCACCAGCAGGAAGGGTGGACAGTCCTTGGGCAAAAACATTCAGTACTTC | CATSRKGGQSLGKNIQYF
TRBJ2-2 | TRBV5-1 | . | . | TGCGCCAGCAGCTTGAGGACAGATCCAGCCGGGGAGCTGTTTTTT | CASSLRTDPAGELFF
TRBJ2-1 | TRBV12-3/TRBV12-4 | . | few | TGTGCCAGCAGTGTTGGAAGTCTTTACAATGAGCAGTTCTTC | CASSVGSLYNEQFF
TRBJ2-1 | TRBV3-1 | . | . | TGTGCCAGCAGCCGCGAGCGGCTCTACAATGAGCAGTTCTTC | CASSRERLYNEQFF
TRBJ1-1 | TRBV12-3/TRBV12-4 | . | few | TGTGCCAGCAGTTTAGACCAGAGCACTGAAGCTTTCTTT | CASSLDQSTEAFF
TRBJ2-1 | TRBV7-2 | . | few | TGTGCCAGTTCCAAAGGGGCGTCCCAACGCAATGAGCAGTTCTTC | CASSKGASQRNEQFF